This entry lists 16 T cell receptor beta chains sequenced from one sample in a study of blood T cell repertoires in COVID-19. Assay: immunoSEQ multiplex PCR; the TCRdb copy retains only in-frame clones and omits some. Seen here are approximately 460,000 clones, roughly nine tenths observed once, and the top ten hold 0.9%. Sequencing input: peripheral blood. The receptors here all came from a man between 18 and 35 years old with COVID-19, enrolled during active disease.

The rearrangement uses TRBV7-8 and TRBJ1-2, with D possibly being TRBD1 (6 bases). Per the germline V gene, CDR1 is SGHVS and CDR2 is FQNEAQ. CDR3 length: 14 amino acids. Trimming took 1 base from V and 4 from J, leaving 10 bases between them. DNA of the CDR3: TGTGCCAGCAGCTTAGGACAGGCGGGCTATGGCTACACCTTC. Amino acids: CASSLGQAGYGYTF.

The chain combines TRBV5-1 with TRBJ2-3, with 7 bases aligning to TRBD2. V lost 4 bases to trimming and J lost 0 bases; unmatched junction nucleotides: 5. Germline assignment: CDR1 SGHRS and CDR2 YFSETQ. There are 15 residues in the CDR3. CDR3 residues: CASSPLGGSTDTQYF. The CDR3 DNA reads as TGCGCCAGCAGCCCCCTGGGGGGGAGCACAGATACGCAGTATTTT.

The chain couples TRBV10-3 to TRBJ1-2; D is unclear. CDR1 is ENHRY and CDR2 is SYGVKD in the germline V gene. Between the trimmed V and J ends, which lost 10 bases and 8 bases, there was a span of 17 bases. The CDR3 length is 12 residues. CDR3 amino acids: CATALEVYGYTF. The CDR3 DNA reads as TGTGCCACCGCGCTTGAGGTCTACGGCTACACCTTC.

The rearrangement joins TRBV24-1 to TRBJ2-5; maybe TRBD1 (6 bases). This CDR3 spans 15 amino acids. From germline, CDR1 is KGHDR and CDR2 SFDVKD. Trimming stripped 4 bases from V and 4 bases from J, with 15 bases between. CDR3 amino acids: CATSDPSAGVETQYF. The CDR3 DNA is TGTGCCACCAGTGACCCGTCAGCAGGGGTAGAGACCCAGTACTTC.

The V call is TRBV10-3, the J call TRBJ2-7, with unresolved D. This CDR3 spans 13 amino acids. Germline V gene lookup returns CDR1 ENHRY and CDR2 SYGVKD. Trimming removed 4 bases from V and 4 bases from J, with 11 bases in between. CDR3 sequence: CAISAGYDYEQYF. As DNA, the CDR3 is TGTGCCATCAGTGCAGGCTATGATTACGAGCAGTACTTC.

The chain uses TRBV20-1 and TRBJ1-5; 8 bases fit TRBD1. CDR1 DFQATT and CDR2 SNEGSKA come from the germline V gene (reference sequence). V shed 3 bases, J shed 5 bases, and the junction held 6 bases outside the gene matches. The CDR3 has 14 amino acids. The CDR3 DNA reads TGCAGTGCTAGTGACAGGGGATCGGATCAGCCCCAGCATTTT. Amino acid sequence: CSASDRGSDQPQHF.

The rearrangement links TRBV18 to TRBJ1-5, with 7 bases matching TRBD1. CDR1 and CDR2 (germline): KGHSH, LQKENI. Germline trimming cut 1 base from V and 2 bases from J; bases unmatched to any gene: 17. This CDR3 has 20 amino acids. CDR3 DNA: TGTGCCAGCTCACCACGAAGAACCAGCCAGACAGGGTTCGGCAATCAGCCCCAGCATTTT. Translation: CASSPRRTSQTGFGNQPQHF.

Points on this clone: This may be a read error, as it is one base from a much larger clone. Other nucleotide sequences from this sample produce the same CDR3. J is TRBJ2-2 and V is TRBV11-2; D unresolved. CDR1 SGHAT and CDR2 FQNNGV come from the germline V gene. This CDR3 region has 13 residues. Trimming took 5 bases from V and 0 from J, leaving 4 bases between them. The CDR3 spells CASSPTNTGELFF. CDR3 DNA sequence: TGTGCCAGCAGCCCCACGAACACCGGGGAGCTGTTTTTT.

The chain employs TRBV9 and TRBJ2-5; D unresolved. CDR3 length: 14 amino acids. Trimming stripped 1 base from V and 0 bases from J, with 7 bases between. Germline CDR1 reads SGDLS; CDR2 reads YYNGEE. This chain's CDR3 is CASSVSTDQETQYF. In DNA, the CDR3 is TGTGCCAGCAGCGTATCAACGGACCAAGAGACCCAGTACTTC.

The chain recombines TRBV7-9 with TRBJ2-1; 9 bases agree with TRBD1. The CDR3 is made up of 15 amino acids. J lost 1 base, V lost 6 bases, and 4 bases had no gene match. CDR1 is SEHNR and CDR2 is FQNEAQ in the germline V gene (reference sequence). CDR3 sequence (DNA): TGTGCCAGCAGTTGGACAGGGGTATCCTACAATGAGCAGTTCTTC. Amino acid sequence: CASSWTGVSYNEQFF.

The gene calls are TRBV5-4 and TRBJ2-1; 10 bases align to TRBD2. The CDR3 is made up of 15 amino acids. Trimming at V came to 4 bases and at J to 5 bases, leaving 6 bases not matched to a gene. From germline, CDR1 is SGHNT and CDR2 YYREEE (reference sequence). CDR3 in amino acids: CASSTRLAGDNEQFF. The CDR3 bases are TGTGCCAGCAGCACCCGACTAGCGGGCGACAATGAGCAGTTCTTC.

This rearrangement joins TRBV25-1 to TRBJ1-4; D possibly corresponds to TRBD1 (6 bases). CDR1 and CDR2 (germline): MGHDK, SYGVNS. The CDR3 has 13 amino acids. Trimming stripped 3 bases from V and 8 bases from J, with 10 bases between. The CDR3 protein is CASSDDQGEKLFF. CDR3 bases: TGTGCCAGCAGTGACGACCAGGGGGAAAAACTGTTTTTT.

The CDR3: CASSLEGGRQPQHF. The CDR3 DNA follows: TGTGCCAGCAGCTTAGAGGGGGGGCGTCAGCCCCAGCATTTT. The V call is TRBV11-2, the J call TRBJ1-5; D is perhaps TRBD1 (6 bases). V was cut by 0 bases and J by 6 bases, with 9 bases left in between. There are 14 residues in the CDR3. Germline V lookup: CDR1 SGHAT, CDR2 FQNNGV.

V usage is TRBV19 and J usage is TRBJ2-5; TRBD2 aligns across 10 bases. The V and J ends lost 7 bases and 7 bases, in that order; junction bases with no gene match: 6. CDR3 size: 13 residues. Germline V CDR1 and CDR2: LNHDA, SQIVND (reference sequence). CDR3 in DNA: TGTGCCAGTAACCGGGCTAGCGGGGGGACCCAGTACTTC. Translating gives CASNRASGGTQYF.

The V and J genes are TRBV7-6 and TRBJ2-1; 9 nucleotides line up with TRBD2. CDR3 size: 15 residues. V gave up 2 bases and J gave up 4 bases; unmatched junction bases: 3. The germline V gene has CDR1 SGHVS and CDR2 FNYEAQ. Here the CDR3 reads CASSLTAGGYNEQFF. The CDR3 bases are TGTGCCAGCAGCTTAACCGCGGGAGGGTACAATGAGCAGTTCTTC.

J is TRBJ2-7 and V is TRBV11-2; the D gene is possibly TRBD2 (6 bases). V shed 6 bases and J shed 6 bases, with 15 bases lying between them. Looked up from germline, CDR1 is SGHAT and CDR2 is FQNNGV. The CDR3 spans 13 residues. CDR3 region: CASRPGLGGEQYF. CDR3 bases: TGTGCCAGCAGACCGGGACTCGGGGGCGAGCAGTACTTC.